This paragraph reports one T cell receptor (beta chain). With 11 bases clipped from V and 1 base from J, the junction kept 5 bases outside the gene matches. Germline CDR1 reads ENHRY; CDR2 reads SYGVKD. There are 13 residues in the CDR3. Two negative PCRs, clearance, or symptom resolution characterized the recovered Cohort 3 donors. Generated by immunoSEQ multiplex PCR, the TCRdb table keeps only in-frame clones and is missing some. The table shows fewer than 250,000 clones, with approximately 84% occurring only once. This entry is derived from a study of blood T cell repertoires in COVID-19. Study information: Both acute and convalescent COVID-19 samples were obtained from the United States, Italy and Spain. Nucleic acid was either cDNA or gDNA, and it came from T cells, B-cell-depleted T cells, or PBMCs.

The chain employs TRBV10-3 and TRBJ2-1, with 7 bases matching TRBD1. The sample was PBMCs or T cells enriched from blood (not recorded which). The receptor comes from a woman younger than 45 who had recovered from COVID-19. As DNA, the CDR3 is TGTGCCCATCAGGGACAGTCCTACAATGAGCAGTTCTTC. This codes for CAHQGQSYNEQFF.